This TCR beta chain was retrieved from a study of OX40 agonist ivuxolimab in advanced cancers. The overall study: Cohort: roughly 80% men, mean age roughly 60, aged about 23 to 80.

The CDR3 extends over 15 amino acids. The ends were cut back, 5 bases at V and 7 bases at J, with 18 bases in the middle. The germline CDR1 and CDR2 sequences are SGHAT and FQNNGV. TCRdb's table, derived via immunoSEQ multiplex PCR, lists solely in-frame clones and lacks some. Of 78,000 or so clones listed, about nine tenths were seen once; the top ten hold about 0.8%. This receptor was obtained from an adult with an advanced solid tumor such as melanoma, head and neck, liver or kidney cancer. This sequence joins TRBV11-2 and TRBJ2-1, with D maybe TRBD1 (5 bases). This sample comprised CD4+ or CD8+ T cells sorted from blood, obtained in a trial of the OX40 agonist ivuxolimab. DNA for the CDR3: TGTGCCAGCAGCACCGCCCCCGCAGGGTGGAATGAGCAGTTCTTC. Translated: CASSTAPAGWNEQFF.